The 13 T cell receptor beta chains reported below all come from one sample, sequenced in a study of cytomegalovirus exposure and HLA in healthy donors. The PCR contained 60 Vbeta and 13 Jbeta primers. The protocol was immunoSEQ multiplex PCR, while the TCRdb copy is restricted to in-frame clones and leaves out a portion. The sample comprises 95,000 to 150,000 clones, around 80% of which are singletons, and less than 1.1% rests with the top ten. Material for sequencing was PBMCs. The receptor set was obtained from a woman aged 25 to 39 in good health and CMV-seronegative.

The chain uses TRBV2 and TRBJ1-3; D might be TRBD1 (6 bases). The germline gives CDR1 SNHLY, CDR2 FYNNEI. Between the trimmed V and J ends, which lost 6 bases and 1 base, there was a span of 10 bases. The CDR3 contains 14 residues. Written as DNA, the CDR3 is TGTGCCAGCAGGGGCACAGGGTCTGGAAACACCATATATTTT. Its translation is CASRGTGSGNTIYF.

This clone was observed a few times. The germline gene is not matched at one end of the junction; a read error may be the cause. The chain uses TRBV10-3 and TRBJ1-6, with unresolved D. The CDR3 runs to 15 residues. CDR1 is ENHRY, CDR2 SYGVKD, per germline. The DNA for the CDR3 is TGTGCCAGCAGTGGCGGGTCAGGCTATAATTCACCCCTCCACTTT. Protein sequence: CASSGGSGYNSPLHF.

The genes are TRBV6-5 and TRBJ1-2; 9 bases are a match to TRBD1. The CDR3 is 14 residues long. Germline assignment: CDR1 MNHEY and CDR2 SVGAGI. J lost 4 bases, V lost 0 bases, and 0 bases had no gene match. The CDR3 nucleotides read TGTGCCAGCAGTTACTCGACAGGGGGCTATGGCTACACCTTC. It codes for CASSYSTGGYGYTF.

The J gene is TRBJ1-1, the V gene TRBV18, with D maybe TRBD1 (5 bases). V was cut by 3 bases and J by 4 bases, with 12 bases left in between. Germline assignment: CDR1 KGHSH and CDR2 LQKENI. The CDR3 runs 14 residues. CDR3 sequence: CASSPQGQGTEAFF. CDR3 bases: TGTGCCAGCTCACCCCAGGGTCAGGGCACTGAAGCTTTCTTT.

This clone was recorded a few times. The chain is built from TRBV6-5 and TRBJ2-1; no definite D call. Germline V lookup: CDR1 MNHEY, CDR2 SVGAGI. The V end was cut by 2 bases, the J end by 3 bases, with 11 bases between. The CDR3 spans 15 residues. CDR3 in amino acids: CASSYDDNRYNEQFF. The CDR3 DNA reads as TGTGCCAGCAGTTACGATGACAACCGCTACAATGAGCAGTTCTTC.

V and J are TRBV4-1 and TRBJ2-7; D may be TRBD2 (5 bases). This CDR3 comprises 14 residues. Per the germline V gene, CDR1 is MGHRA and CDR2 is YSYEKL. V lost 3 bases to trimming and J lost 2 bases, with 11 bases between them. CDR3 sequence: CASSQDPGTYEQYF. CDR3 DNA sequence: TGCGCCAGCAGCCAGGATCCCGGGACCTACGAGCAGTACTTC.

This clone was detected once. This chain joins TRBV19 and TRBJ1-4; maybe TRBD1 (6 bases). Looked up from germline, CDR1 is LNHDA and CDR2 is SQIVND (reference sequence). CDR3 length: 15 amino acids. The ends were cut back, 2 bases at V and 3 bases at J, with 10 bases in the middle. This CDR3 is CASSIIRGPNEKLFF. CDR3 sequence (DNA): TGTGCCAGTAGTATAATCAGGGGACCTAATGAAAAACTGTTTTTT.

The J gene is TRBJ1-1, the V gene TRBV18; tentatively, D is TRBD1 (6 bases). The germline CDR1 and CDR2 sequences are KGHSH and LQKENI. V was trimmed by 7 bases and J by 1 base, leaving 13 bases between them. The CDR3 contains 14 residues. Written as DNA, the CDR3 is TGTGCCAGCTTACAGGGCCAGGCGAACACTGAAGCTTTCTTT. This encodes CASLQGQANTEAFF.

The chain recombines TRBV6-5 with TRBJ2-7; D may be TRBD1 (5 bases). The length of the CDR3 is 12 residues. Trimming removed 2 bases at V and 3 bases at J, with 5 bases between. From germline, CDR1 is MNHEY and CDR2 SVGAGI. CDR3 nucleotide sequence: TGTGCCAGCAGTTACGACAGCTACGAGCAGTACTTC. Its translation is CASSYDSYEQYF.

The V call is TRBV6-5, the J call TRBJ1-1, with D perhaps TRBD1 (6 bases). In germline, CDR1 is MNHEY, CDR2 SVGAGI. This CDR3 contains 16 residues. V was clipped by 2 bases and J by 0 bases, with 13 bases between them. CDR3 protein: CASSYAPGGLNTEAFF. CDR3 nucleotides: TGTGCCAGCAGTTACGCGCCGGGGGGCCTGAACACTGAAGCTTTCTTT.

On this clone: The junction does not match germline at one end; this may be a read error. J is TRBJ2-7 and V is TRBV25-1, with D perhaps TRBD2 (7 bases). Per germline, CDR1 MGHDK and CDR2 SYGVNS. This CDR3 is built from 13 residues. The CDR3 here is CASGWGGSDEQYF. The CDR3 region has the DNA TGTGCCAGCGGTTGGGGGGGCTCCGACGAGCAGTACTTC.

The CDR3 DNA is TGTGCCAGCTCACCTTTTGACAGGGCGACTGAAGCTTTCTTT. Translation: CASSPFDRATEAFF. V gene TRBV18 combines with J gene TRBJ1-1; the match to TRBD1 covers 7 bases. CDR3 length: 14 amino acids. With V trimmed by 3 bases and J by 5 bases, 6 bases remained unmatched. Germline assignment: CDR1 KGHSH and CDR2 LQKENI.

The gene calls are TRBV11-1 and TRBJ2-1, with D possibly TRBD2 on 5 matching bases. CDR3 length: 14 amino acids. Deletions cut 4 bases from V and 4 bases from J, with 11 bases between. Germline V gene lookup returns CDR1 SGHAT and CDR2 FQDESV (reference sequence). The CDR3 loop is CASSSRRGYNEQFF. The CDR3 DNA is TGTGCCAGCAGCTCCAGGCGAGGGTACAATGAGCAGTTCTTC.